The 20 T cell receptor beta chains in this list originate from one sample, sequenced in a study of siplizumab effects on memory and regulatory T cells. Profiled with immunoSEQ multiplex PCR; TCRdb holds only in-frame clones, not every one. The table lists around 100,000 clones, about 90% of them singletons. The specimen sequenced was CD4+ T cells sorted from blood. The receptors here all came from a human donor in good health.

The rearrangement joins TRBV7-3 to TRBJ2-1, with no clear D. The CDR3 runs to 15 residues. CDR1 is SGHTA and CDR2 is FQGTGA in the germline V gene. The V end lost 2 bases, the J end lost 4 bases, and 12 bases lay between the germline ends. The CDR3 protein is CASSLSGSRYNEQFF. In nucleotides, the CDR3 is TGTGCCAGCAGCTTATCGGGTAGCAGGTACAATGAGCAGTTCTTC.

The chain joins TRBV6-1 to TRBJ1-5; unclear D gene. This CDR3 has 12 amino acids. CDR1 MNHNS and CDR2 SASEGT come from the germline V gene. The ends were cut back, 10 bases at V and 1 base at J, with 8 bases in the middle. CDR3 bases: TGTGCCACACAAGGGAGCAATCAGCCCCAGCATTTT. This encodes CATQGSNQPQHF.

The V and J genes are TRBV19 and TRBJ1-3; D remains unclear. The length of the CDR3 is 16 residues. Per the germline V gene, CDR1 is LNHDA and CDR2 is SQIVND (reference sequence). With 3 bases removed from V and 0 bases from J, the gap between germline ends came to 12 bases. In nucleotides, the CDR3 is TGTGCCAGTAGTATGGAGGCGTCTTTCTCTGGAAACACCATATATTTT. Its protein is CASSMEASFSGNTIYF.

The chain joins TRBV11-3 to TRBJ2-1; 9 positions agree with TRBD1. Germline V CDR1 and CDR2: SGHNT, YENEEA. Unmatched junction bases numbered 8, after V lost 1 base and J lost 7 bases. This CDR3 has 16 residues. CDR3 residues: CASSLGGTGGRNEQFF. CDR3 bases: TGTGCCAGCAGCTTAGGGGGTACAGGGGGCAGGAATGAGCAGTTCTTC.

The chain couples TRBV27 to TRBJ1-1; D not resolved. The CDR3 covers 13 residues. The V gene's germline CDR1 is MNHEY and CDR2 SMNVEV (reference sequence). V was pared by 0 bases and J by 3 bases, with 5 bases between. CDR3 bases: TGTGCCAGCAGTTTATCGAGGGACACTGAAGCTTTCTTT. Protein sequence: CASSLSRDTEAFF.

In nucleotides, the CDR3 is TGTGCCACCCTGGCCGCCGAAAAACTGTTTTTT. Amino acid sequence: CATLAAEKLFF. This rearrangement joins TRBV15 to TRBJ1-4, with D unclear. V dropped 8 bases and J dropped 8 bases, with 9 bases sitting between them. The germline CDR1 and CDR2 sequences are LNHNV and YYDKDF (reference sequence). This CDR3 region has 11 residues.

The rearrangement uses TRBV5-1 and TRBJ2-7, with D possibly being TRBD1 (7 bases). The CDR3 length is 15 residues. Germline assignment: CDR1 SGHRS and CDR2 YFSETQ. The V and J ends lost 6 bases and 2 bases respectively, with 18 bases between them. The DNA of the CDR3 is TGCGCCAGCACCCGGACAGGAGGGTCTGCCTACGAGCAGTACTTC. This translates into CASTRTGGSAYEQYF.

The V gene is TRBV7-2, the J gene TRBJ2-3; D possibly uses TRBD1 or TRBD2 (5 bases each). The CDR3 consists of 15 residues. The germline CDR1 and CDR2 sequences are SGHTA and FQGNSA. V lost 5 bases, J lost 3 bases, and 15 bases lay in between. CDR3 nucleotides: TGTGCCAGCAGCCCTGTTGGGGGTTTTACAGATACGCAGTATTTT. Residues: CASSPVGGFTDTQYF.

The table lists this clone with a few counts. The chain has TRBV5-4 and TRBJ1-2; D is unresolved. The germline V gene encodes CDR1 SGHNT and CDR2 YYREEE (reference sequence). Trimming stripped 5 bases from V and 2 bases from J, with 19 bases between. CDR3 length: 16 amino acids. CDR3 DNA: TGTGCCAGCAGTTACTACGCGTCAGGAGCAAACTATGGCTACACCTTC. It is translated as CASSYYASGANYGYTF. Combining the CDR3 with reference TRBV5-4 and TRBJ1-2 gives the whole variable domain ETGVTQSPTHLIKTRGQQVTLRCSSQSGHNTVSWYQQALGQGPQFIFQYYREEENGRGNFPPRFSGLQFPNYSSELNVNALELDDSALYLCASSYYASGANYGYTFGSGTRLTVV.

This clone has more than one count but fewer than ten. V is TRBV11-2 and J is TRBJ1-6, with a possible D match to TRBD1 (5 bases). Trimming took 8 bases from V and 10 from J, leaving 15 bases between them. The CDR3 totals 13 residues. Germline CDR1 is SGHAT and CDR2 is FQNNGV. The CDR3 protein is CASAMGVRSPLHF. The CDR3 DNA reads TGTGCCAGCGCAATGGGGGTAAGGTCACCCCTCCACTTT.

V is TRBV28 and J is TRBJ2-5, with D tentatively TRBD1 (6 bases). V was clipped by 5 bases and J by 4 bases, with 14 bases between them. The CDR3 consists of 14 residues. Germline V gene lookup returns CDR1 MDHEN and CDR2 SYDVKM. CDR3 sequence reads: CASSPPWGRETQYF. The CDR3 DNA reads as TGTGCCAGCAGTCCCCCCTGGGGGCGAGAGACCCAGTACTTC.

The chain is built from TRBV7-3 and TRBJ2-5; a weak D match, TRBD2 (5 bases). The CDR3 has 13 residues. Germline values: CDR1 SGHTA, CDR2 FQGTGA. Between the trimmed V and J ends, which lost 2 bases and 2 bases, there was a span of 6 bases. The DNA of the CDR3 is TGTGCCAGCAGCTTAGACTATCAAGAGACCCAGTACTTC. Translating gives CASSLDYQETQYF. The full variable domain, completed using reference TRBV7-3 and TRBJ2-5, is GAGVSQTPSNKVTEKGKYVELRCDPISGHTALYWYRQSLGQGPEFLIYFQGTGAADDSGLPNDRFFAVRPEGSVSTLKIQRTERGDSAVYLCASSLDYQETQYFGPGTRLLVL.

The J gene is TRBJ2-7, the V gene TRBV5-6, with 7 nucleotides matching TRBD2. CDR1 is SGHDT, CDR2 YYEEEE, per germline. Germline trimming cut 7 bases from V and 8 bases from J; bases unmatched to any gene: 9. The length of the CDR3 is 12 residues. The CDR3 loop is CASALQLAKQYF. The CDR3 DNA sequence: TGTGCCAGCGCCCTGCAACTAGCGAAGCAGTACTTC.

The CDR3 DNA follows: TGTGCCAGCAGCGCGGACAGAGTCTACACCGGGGAGCTGTTTTTT. This codes for CASSADRVYTGELFF. The chain carries TRBV7-2 and TRBJ2-2; a possible D gene is TRBD1 (6 bases). The CDR3 spans 15 residues. The germline gives CDR1 SGHTA, CDR2 FQGNSA. Trimming left V 5 bases short and J 3 bases short, with 13 bases between.

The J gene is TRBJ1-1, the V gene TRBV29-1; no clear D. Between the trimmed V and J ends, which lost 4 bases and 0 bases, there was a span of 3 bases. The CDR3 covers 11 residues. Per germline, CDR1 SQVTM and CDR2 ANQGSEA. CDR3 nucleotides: TGCAGCGTTGCCTTGAACACTGAAGCTTTCTTT. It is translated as CSVALNTEAFF.

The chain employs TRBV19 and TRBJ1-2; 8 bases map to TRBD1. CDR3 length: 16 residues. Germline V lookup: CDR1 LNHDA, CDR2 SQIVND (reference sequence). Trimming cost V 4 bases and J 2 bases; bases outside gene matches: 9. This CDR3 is CASSTDQGANNYGYTF. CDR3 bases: TGTGCCAGTAGTACCGACCAGGGGGCTAACAACTATGGCTACACCTTC.

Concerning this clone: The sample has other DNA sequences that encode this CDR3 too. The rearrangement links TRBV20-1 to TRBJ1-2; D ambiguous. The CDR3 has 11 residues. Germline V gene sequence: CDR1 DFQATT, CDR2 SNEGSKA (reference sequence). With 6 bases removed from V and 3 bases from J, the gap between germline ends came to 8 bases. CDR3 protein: CSASADYGYTF. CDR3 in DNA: TGCAGTGCCTCCGCGGACTATGGCTACACCTTC.

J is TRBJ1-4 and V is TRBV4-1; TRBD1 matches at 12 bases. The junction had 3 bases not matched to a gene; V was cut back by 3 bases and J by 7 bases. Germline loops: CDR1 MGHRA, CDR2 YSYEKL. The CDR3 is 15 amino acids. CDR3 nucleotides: TGCGCCAGCAGCCAGGGGGACAGGGGGCGTGAAAAACTGTTTTTT. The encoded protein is CASSQGDRGREKLFF.

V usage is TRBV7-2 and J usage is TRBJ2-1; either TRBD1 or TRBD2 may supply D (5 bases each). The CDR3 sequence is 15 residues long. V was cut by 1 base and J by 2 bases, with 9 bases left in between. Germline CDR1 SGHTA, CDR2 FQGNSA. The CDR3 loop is CASSLEGRPYNEQFF. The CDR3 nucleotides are TGTGCCAGCAGCTTAGAGGGACGCCCCTACAATGAGCAGTTCTTC.

The CDR3 protein is CASSLAGYGYTF. The CDR3, as DNA: TGCGCCAGCAGCTTGGCGGGGTATGGCTACACCTTC. The gene calls are TRBV5-1 and TRBJ1-2; no firm D call. Germline lookup yields CDR1 SGHRS and CDR2 YFSETQ. The length of the CDR3 is 12 residues. Trimming cost V 0 bases and J 5 bases, with 5 bases left between them.